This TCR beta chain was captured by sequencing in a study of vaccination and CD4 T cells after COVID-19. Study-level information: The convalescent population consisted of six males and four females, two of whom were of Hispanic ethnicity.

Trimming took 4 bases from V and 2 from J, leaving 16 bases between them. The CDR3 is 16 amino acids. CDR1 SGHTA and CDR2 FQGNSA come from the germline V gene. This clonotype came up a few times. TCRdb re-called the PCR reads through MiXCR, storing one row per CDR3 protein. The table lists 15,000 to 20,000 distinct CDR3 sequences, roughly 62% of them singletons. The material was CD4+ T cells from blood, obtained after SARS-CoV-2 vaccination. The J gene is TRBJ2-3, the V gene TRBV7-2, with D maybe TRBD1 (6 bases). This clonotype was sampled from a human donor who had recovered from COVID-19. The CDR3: CASSSSSGQLTDTQYF. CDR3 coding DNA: TGTGCCAGCAGCTCATCCTCGGGACAACTCACAGATACGCAGTATTTT. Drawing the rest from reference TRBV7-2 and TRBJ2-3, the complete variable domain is GAGVSQSPSNKVTEKGKDVELRCDPISGHTALYWYRQSLGQGLEFLIYFQGNSAPDKSGLPSDRFSAERTGGSVSTLTIQRTQQEDSAVYLCASSSSSGQLTDTQYFGPGTRLTVL.